The 20 T cell receptor beta chains listed next were all sequenced from one sample in a study of blood T cell repertoires in COVID-19. Assay: immunoSEQ multiplex PCR; the TCRdb copy retains only in-frame clones and omits some. The sample shows roughly 160,000 clones, roughly 93% of them seen only once. What was sequenced was peripheral blood. The receptors derive from a man between 18 and 29 years old with COVID-19, enrolled during active disease.

The chain employs TRBV12-5 and TRBJ1-6, with a tentative D call TRBD1 (5 bases). V was cut by 4 bases and J by 10 bases, with 20 bases left in between. This CDR3 is built from 16 residues. CDR1 LGHNT and CDR2 FRNRAP come from the germline V gene. The CDR3 spells CASGYLRGGVRSPLHF. Written as DNA, the CDR3 is TGTGCTAGTGGTTATCTCCGGGGAGGGGTAAGGTCACCCCTCCACTTT.

To note about this clone: Sequence at one end of the junction differs from germline and may be a read error. DNA of the CDR3: TGTGCCACCAGCAGAGATCGGGGGGATAATGAAAAACTGCTTTTT. Translated: CATSRDRGDNEKLLF. The V gene is TRBV15, the J gene TRBJ1-4; D is possibly TRBD1 (5 bases). Per germline, CDR1 LNHNV and CDR2 YYDKDF (reference sequence). The CDR3 is 15 residues long.

The V and J genes are TRBV6-2 or TRBV6-3 and TRBJ2-5; D gene unclear. From germline, CDR1 is MNHEY and CDR2 SVGEGT. The CDR3 loop spans 15 amino acids. The V and J ends lost 0 bases and 5 bases respectively, with 13 bases between them. The CDR3 protein is CASSYSIFSKETQYF. The CDR3 DNA follows: TGTGCCAGCAGTTACTCGATATTCAGTAAGGAGACCCAGTACTTC.

The chain carries TRBV24-1 and TRBJ2-3; TRBD2 agrees at 10 bases. The length of the CDR3 is 15 residues. CDR1 KGHDR and CDR2 SFDVKD come from the germline V gene. Unmatched junction bases numbered 6, after V lost 8 bases and J lost 2 bases. The CDR3 DNA reads TGTGCCACCACTAAGCGGGAGGGGTTCACAGATACGCAGTATTTT. This gives the protein CATTKREGFTDTQYF.

This clone was counted between two and nine times. This chain joins TRBV27 and TRBJ2-1; 9 bases match TRBD2. The V and J ends lost 6 bases and 4 bases, in that order; junction bases with no gene match: 13. CDR1 is MNHEY, CDR2 SMNVEV, per germline (reference sequence). There are 17 residues in the CDR3. CDR3 bases: TGTGCCAGCAGATCGGTCGGGGCGGGAGGGATTTACAATGAGCAGTTCTTC. This codes for CASRSVGAGGIYNEQFF.

This clone has a single count. V usage is TRBV5-1 and J usage is TRBJ1-3; D is undetermined. Germline V gene sequence: CDR1 SGHRS, CDR2 YFSETQ. CDR3 length equals 18 residues. Trimming took off 0 bases at V and 4 bases at J, with 20 bases between the two ends. The DNA for the CDR3 is TGCGCCAGCAGCTTGGTCGTATGGCTTCACACGGGGGGAAACACCATATATTTT. Amino acid sequence: CASSLVVWLHTGGNTIYF.

The V call is TRBV7-9, the J call TRBJ2-7; D remains ambiguous. Trimming cost V 7 bases and J 2 bases, with 12 bases left between them. This CDR3 has 13 residues. Germline CDR1 reads SEHNR; CDR2 reads FQNEAQ (reference sequence). The CDR3 sequence: CASTSPRAYEQYF. CDR3 DNA: TGTGCCAGCACCTCCCCCCGGGCCTACGAGCAGTACTTC.

In regard to this clone: Other DNA sequences in the sample encode the same CDR3. The chain links TRBV4-3 to TRBJ2-7; 12 bases map to TRBD2. The CDR3 is 16 residues long. Germline lookup yields CDR1 LGHNA and CDR2 YSLEER. J gave up 2 bases and V 0 bases, and 2 bases lay outside the gene matches. DNA for the CDR3: TGCGCCAGCAGCCAAGACAGACTAGCGGGAGCCTACGAGCAGTACTTC. As protein: CASSQDRLAGAYEQYF.

This clone was observed a single time. V usage is TRBV27 and J usage is TRBJ1-5; the D gene is possibly TRBD1 (6 bases). The germline CDR1 and CDR2 sequences are MNHEY and SMNVEV (reference sequence). The V end lost 5 bases, the J end lost 0 bases, and 11 bases lay between the germline ends. This CDR3 region has 15 residues. The CDR3 loop reads CASSTGTHSNQPQHF. As DNA, the CDR3 is TGTGCCAGCAGTACAGGGACCCATAGCAATCAGCCCCAGCATTTT.

The chain is built from TRBV12-3 or TRBV12-4 and TRBJ2-3; no clear D gene. Trimming shortened V by 6 bases and J by 10 bases, and 14 bases separated the two germline ends. The CDR3 has 12 residues. CDR3 in amino acids: CASSLKGQAQYF. In DNA form, the CDR3 reads TGTGCCAGCAGCCTTAAAGGCCAGGCGCAGTATTTT.

The gene calls are TRBV10-1 and TRBJ1-1; 7 bases agree with TRBD1. The ends lost 0 bases at V and 4 bases at J; junction bases unmatched: 8. The CDR3 extends over 16 amino acids. Germline loops: CDR1 WNHNN, CDR2 SYGVQD (reference sequence). The CDR3 DNA follows: TGCGCCAGCAGTGAGTCGACAGGGTATGGGATCACTGAAGCTTTCTTT. It yields the protein CASSESTGYGITEAFF.

The chain combines TRBV10-1 with TRBJ2-7; 11 bases align to TRBD2. CDR1 is WNHNN and CDR2 is SYGVQD in the germline V gene (reference sequence). J gave up 6 bases and V 3 bases, and 10 bases lay outside the gene matches. The CDR3 runs 16 residues. In DNA form, the CDR3 reads TGCGCCAGCAGTGAATCACTAGCGGGAGCCAAGTCCGAGCAGTACTTC. It encodes CASSESLAGAKSEQYF.

The genes are TRBV24-1 and TRBJ2-1; the match to TRBD2 covers 7 bases. The germline V gene encodes CDR1 KGHDR and CDR2 SFDVKD. This CDR3 contains 16 residues. J gave up 8 bases and V 5 bases, and 14 bases lay outside the gene matches. Written as DNA, the CDR3 is TGTGCCACCAGTGCCGGAGGGGCGGGAGTGTCAGATGAGCAGTTCTTC. It specifies CATSAGGAGVSDEQFF.

The CDR3 nucleotides read TGTGCCAGCAGGCCATGGACAGGCGACACTGAAGCTTTCTTT. Encoded protein: CASRPWTGDTEAFF. J is TRBJ1-1 and V is TRBV6-5; 7 nucleotides align to TRBD1. The CDR3 is 14 amino acids. CDR1 and CDR2 from the germline V gene are MNHEY and SVGAGI. V lost 6 bases, J lost 3 bases, and 7 bases stayed unmatched.

This chain uses TRBV9 with TRBJ2-7, with 8 bases identical to TRBD2. V lost 0 bases, J lost 6 bases, and 5 bases stayed unmatched. The CDR3 has 14 residues. The germline gives CDR1 SGDLS, CDR2 YYNGEE. The CDR3 DNA sequence: TGTGCCAGCAGCGTAGAGGGCGGGAGGAGCGAGCAGTACTTC. This codes for CASSVEGGRSEQYF.

V and J are TRBV6-5 and TRBJ1-1; 9 bases align to TRBD1. CDR3 length equals 14 residues. In germline, CDR1 is MNHEY, CDR2 SVGAGI. V shed 10 bases and J 4 bases; nucleotides not matched to a gene: 10. CDR3 in amino acids: CATTGGGWGTEAFF. The CDR3 region has the DNA TGTGCCACCACAGGGGGCGGATGGGGCACTGAAGCTTTCTTT.

V and J are TRBV11-3 and TRBJ2-1, with a weak D call TRBD2 (6 bases). Trimming took 1 base from V and 2 from J, leaving 9 bases between them. The CDR3 is 15 amino acids. Germline V gene data show CDR1 as SGHNT and CDR2 as YENEEA. The CDR3 here is CASSLAGVTYNEQFF. The DNA of the CDR3 is TGTGCCAGCAGCTTAGCGGGAGTGACCTACAATGAGCAGTTCTTC.

The sample holds one count of this clone. CDR3 sequence (DNA): TGTGCCAGCTATGGGACCGGGACTTCCTACGAGCAGTACTTC. Residues: CASYGTGTSYEQYF. The chain combines TRBV6-5 with TRBJ2-7; TRBD2 is a possible D gene (6 bases). Germline V gene lookup returns CDR1 MNHEY and CDR2 SVGAGI. V lost 8 bases and J lost 1, with 15 bases in between. CDR3 length: 14 amino acids.

The J gene is TRBJ2-5, the V gene TRBV20-1; D remains unclear. The V end lost 6 bases, the J end lost 4 bases, and 6 bases lay between the germline ends. The CDR3 totals 10 residues. Germline lookup yields CDR1 DFQATT and CDR2 SNEGSKA (reference sequence). The CDR3 nucleotides are TGCAGTGCAGCCATAGAGACCCAGTACTTC. It translates to CSAAIETQYF.

The chain links TRBV4-1 to TRBJ2-1; the D gene is possibly TRBD2 (5 bases). This CDR3 comprises 16 residues. Germline CDR1 is MGHRA and CDR2 is YSYEKL. V lost 3 bases and J lost 0, with 12 bases in between. CDR3 sequence (DNA): TGCGCCAGCAGCCACACACCGGACTTCTCCTACAATGAGCAGTTCTTC. As protein: CASSHTPDFSYNEQFF.